One sample yielded the 25 T cell receptor beta chains listed below, sequenced in a study of control samples from healthy donors and cancer patients. The table came from immunoSEQ multiplex PCR; TCRdb's copy has only in-frame clones and leaves some out. The sample carries roughly 100,000 clones, 88% recorded once. The sequenced material came from blood. These receptor sequences come from a young man in good health.

This clone was picked up one time. The gene calls are TRBV11-2 and TRBJ1-1; D might be TRBD1 (6 bases). The CDR3 is 14 residues long. Trimming stripped 2 bases from V and 4 bases from J, with 11 bases between. Looked up from germline, CDR1 is SGHAT and CDR2 is FQNNGV. In DNA, the CDR3 is TGTGCCAGCAGCTTACAGGGGATGAGCACTGAAGCTTTCTTT. It encodes CASSLQGMSTEAFF.

CDR3 DNA sequence: TGTGCCAGCAGCTTCGGTTATCAAGATGAAAAACTGTTTTTT. Amino acid sequence: CASSFGYQDEKLFF. The V gene is TRBV5-4, the J gene TRBJ1-4, with D uncertain. V gave up 2 bases and J gave up 6 bases, with 11 bases separating them. The CDR3 contains 14 residues. CDR1 is SGHNT and CDR2 is YYREEE in the germline V gene (reference sequence).

V gene TRBV18 combines with J gene TRBJ2-7; 9 positions match TRBD1. Per the germline V gene, CDR1 is KGHSH and CDR2 is LQKENI. The CDR3 consists of 15 residues. J was trimmed by 5 bases and V by 1 base; bases with no gene match: 6. CDR3 sequence (DNA): TGTGCCAGCTCACCACGGGGACAGGGTTTCGACGAGCAGTACTTC. Translating it yields CASSPRGQGFDEQYF.

This clone was counted a single time. The chain joins TRBV6-4 to TRBJ2-7, with 7 bases identical to TRBD2. Germline CDR1 reads MRHNA; CDR2 reads SNTAGT. The junction had 6 bases not matched to a gene; V was cut back by 3 bases and J by 7 bases. CDR3 length: 13 amino acids. The CDR3, as DNA: TGTGCCAGCAGTGAAGGGGAGGGCCTGGAGCAGTACTTC. This translates into CASSEGEGLEQYF.

The V call is TRBV2, the J call TRBJ1-2; TRBD1 aligns across 8 bases. The CDR3 consists of 14 residues. V gave up 5 bases and J gave up 8 bases; unmatched junction bases: 10. CDR1 is SNHLY and CDR2 is FYNNEI in the germline V gene. The CDR3 DNA reads as TGTGCCAGCAGTAATACCGGGACAGGTGAAGGCTACACCTTC. The encoded protein is CASSNTGTGEGYTF.

This clone occurred a few times. The chain couples TRBV9 to TRBJ1-6, with 8 positions matching TRBD1. Germline V CDR1 and CDR2: SGDLS, YYNGEE. This CDR3 has 14 residues. V lost 3 bases, J lost 7 bases, and 3 bases stayed unmatched. The CDR3 sequence is CASSARQGNSPLHF. CDR3 in DNA: TGTGCCAGCAGCGCCCGACAGGGGAATTCACCCCTCCACTTT. Together with reference TRBV9 and TRBJ1-6, the CDR3 gives the full variable domain: DSGVTQTPKHLITATGQRVTLRCSPRSGDLSVYWYQQSLDQGLQFLIQYYNGEERAKGNILERFSAQQFPDLHSELNLSSLELGDSALYFCASSARQGNSPLHFGNGTRLTVT.

The rearrangement links TRBV29-1 to TRBJ2-5; D unresolved. CDR1 SQVTM and CDR2 ANQGSEA come from the germline V gene. There are 13 residues in the CDR3. The ends were cut back, 2 bases at V and 4 bases at J, with 11 bases in the middle. CDR3 loop: CSVEFRVGETQYF. The CDR3, as DNA: TGCAGCGTTGAATTTCGGGTGGGAGAGACCCAGTACTTC.

The chain recombines TRBV13 with TRBJ2-1; D gene ambiguous. This CDR3 is built from 16 residues. V dropped 1 base and J dropped 5 bases, with 15 bases sitting between them. The germline V gene has CDR1 PRHDT and CDR2 FYEKMQ (reference sequence). The chain's CDR3 is CASSLVGQALNNEQFF. The CDR3 DNA is TGTGCCAGCAGCTTAGTAGGCCAGGCCCTCAACAATGAGCAGTTCTTC.

The chain combines TRBV7-8 with TRBJ2-1, with a tentative D call TRBD2 (6 bases). CDR1 and CDR2 (germline): SGHVS, FQNEAQ. Trimming stripped 7 bases from V and 10 bases from J, with 17 bases between. CDR3 length equals 13 residues. This CDR3 is CASNWGVLGEQFF. The CDR3 DNA reads as TGTGCCAGCAATTGGGGGGTTTTGGGGGAGCAGTTCTTC.

This clone appeared once. The gene calls are TRBV15 and TRBJ1-1, with D perhaps matching TRBD1 (5 bases). Germline values: CDR1 LNHNV, CDR2 YYDKDF (reference sequence). The CDR3 length is 15 residues. V gave up 0 bases and J gave up 3 bases, with 11 bases separating them. CDR3 protein: CATSRDRVGDTEAFF. Written as DNA, the CDR3 is TGTGCCACCAGCAGAGACAGGGTTGGGGACACTGAAGCTTTCTTT. Variable domain in full (rest from reference TRBV15 and TRBJ1-1): DAMVIQNPRYQVTQFGKPVTLSCSQTLNHNVMYWYQQKSSQAPKLLFHYYDKDFNNEADTPDNFQSRRPNTSFCFLDIRSPGLGDTAMYLCATSRDRVGDTEAFFGQGTRLTVV.

The chain recombines TRBV6-1 with TRBJ2-5, with 11 bases aligning to TRBD2. The germline CDR1 and CDR2 sequences are MNHNS and SASEGT. This CDR3 is built from 18 residues. V was clipped by 2 bases and J by 4 bases; unmatched bases: 12. The CDR3 loop is CASSESSPGTSGLETQYF. The CDR3 coding sequence is TGTGCCAGCAGTGAAAGTAGCCCTGGGACTAGCGGTTTAGAGACCCAGTACTTC.

This chain connects TRBV3-1 (or the pseudogene TRBV3-2) to TRBJ2-3; maybe TRBD2 (6 bases). This CDR3 is built from 16 residues. The V end was cut by 0 bases, the J end by 4 bases, with 14 bases between. Germline-derived CDR1 and CDR2 are LGHDT and YNNKEL (reference sequence). The CDR3 DNA reads TGTGCCAGCAGCCAAGACAGGCGGGATGGGGCAGATACGCAGTATTTT. Encoded protein: CASSQDRRDGADTQYF.

The V call is TRBV14, the J call TRBJ2-5; D is ambiguous. The V end lost 0 bases, the J end lost 2 bases, and 10 bases lay between the germline ends. CDR3 length equals 15 residues. The germline V gene encodes CDR1 SGHDN and CDR2 FVKESK. CDR3 amino acids: CASSQDILGQETQYF. The CDR3 DNA reads as TGTGCCAGCAGCCAAGATATCCTAGGACAAGAGACCCAGTACTTC.

CDR3 nucleotides: TGTGCCAGCAGTTATTTGGCAGGGGAGTTGGGTGGCTACACCTTC. This codes for CASSYLAGELGGYTF. V and J are TRBV6-6 and TRBJ1-2, with D perhaps matching TRBD1 (6 bases). This CDR3 is 15 amino acids long. Germline V CDR1 and CDR2: MNHNY, SVGAGI (reference sequence). The ends were cut back, 3 bases at V and 7 bases at J, with 18 bases in the middle.

This chain uses TRBV6-5 with TRBJ2-7; D is unclear. Trimming stripped 4 bases from V and 0 bases from J, with 10 bases between. The CDR3 is made up of 14 amino acids. Germline V gene lookup returns CDR1 MNHEY and CDR2 SVGAGI. Here the CDR3 reads CASSSAGSSYEQYF. The CDR3 nucleotides are TGTGCCAGCAGTTCTGCCGGGTCCTCCTACGAGCAGTACTTC.

This chain's CDR3 is CASRTPGLAGEETQYF. The CDR3 region has the DNA TGTGCCAGCAGGACTCCGGGACTAGCGGGAGAAGAGACCCAGTACTTC. The V and J genes are TRBV28 and TRBJ2-5; the match to TRBD2 covers 14 bases. The CDR3 length is 16 residues. CDR1 MDHEN and CDR2 SYDVKM come from the germline V gene. Trimming cost V 6 bases and J 3 bases; bases outside gene matches: 6.

CDR3 nucleotide sequence: TGTGCCAGCAGCGTCCAGGGTGATTCACCCCTCCACTTT. Translation gives CASSVQGDSPLHF. J is TRBJ1-6 and V is TRBV27; tentative D call: TRBD1 (5 bases). CDR3 length: 13 residues. Germline CDR1 is MNHEY and CDR2 is SMNVEV (reference sequence). V was pared by 6 bases and J by 8 bases, with 11 bases between.

At least ten counts were recorded for this clone. The V and J genes are TRBV11-3 and TRBJ2-7, with D perhaps TRBD1 (9 bases). The CDR3 is 14 residues long. Trimming took 4 bases from V and 5 from J, leaving 15 bases between them. Germline V gene data show CDR1 as SGHNT and CDR2 as YENEEA. The CDR3 sequence: CASSSGQGLDEQYF. Here the CDR3 DNA reads TGTGCCAGCAGCTCGGGACAGGGACTAGACGAGCAGTACTTC.

V is TRBV20-1 and J is TRBJ2-1, with a possible D match to TRBD2 (5 bases). Trimming cost V 7 bases and J 9 bases, with 13 bases left between them. CDR3 size: 11 residues. Germline loops: CDR1 DFQATT, CDR2 SNEGSKA (reference sequence). This CDR3 reads CSGKLDSEQFF. In DNA form, the CDR3 reads TGCAGTGGGAAACTAGACTCTGAGCAGTTCTTC.

Comment on this clone: A junction end diverges from the germline sequence, so it may reflect a read error. The chain recombines TRBV27 with TRBJ2-7; D might be TRBD1 (8 bases). The CDR3 is 18 amino acids. Per the germline V gene, CDR1 is MNHEY and CDR2 is SMNVEV (reference sequence). The CDR3 region is CASILLSGGGGGSYEQYF. CDR3 bases: TGTGCCAGCATTTTACTATCAGGGGGCGGGGGCGGGAGCTACGAGCAGTACTTC.

The chain links TRBV3-1 (or the pseudogene TRBV3-2) to TRBJ2-7, with D perhaps given as TRBD1 or TRBD2 (5 bases each). Germline values: CDR1 LGHDT, CDR2 YNNKEL (reference sequence). The CDR3 contains 12 residues. Trimming took off 3 bases at V and 3 bases at J, with 6 bases between the two ends. The CDR3 nucleotides are TGTGCCAGCAGCCAGAGGGGCTACGAGCAGTACTTC. Translating it yields CASSQRGYEQYF.

The chain is built from TRBV6-2 or TRBV6-3 and TRBJ2-1; no firm D call. Germline V lookup: CDR1 MNHEY, CDR2 SVGEGT. The CDR3 has 10 amino acids. The V end lost 2 bases, the J end lost 7 bases, and 0 bases lay between the germline ends. This CDR3 reads CASSYNEQFF. The CDR3 region has the DNA TGTGCCAGCAGTTACAATGAGCAGTTCTTC.

The rearrangement joins TRBV28 to TRBJ1-1; 7 nucleotides match TRBD1. This CDR3 has 17 amino acids. Germline V lookup: CDR1 MDHEN, CDR2 SYDVKM. V dropped 4 bases and J dropped 1; count of bases not matched to a gene: 12. The CDR3 spells CASSSYRQGWANTEAFF. Here the CDR3 DNA reads TGTGCCAGCAGTTCCTATCGACAGGGTTGGGCGAACACTGAAGCTTTCTTT.

The CDR3 sequence is CASSYSRVGTNEKLFF. The CDR3 DNA sequence: TGTGCCAGCAGTTACTCGAGGGTCGGAACTAATGAAAAACTGTTTTTT. V usage is TRBV6-5 and J usage is TRBJ1-4, with D unclear. Germline values: CDR1 MNHEY, CDR2 SVGAGI. The CDR3 has 16 residues. V was clipped by 0 bases and J by 1 base, with 9 bases between them.

The chain carries TRBV27 and TRBJ2-7; 7 bases fit TRBD1. V shed 3 bases, J shed 8 bases, and the junction held 10 bases outside the gene matches. Germline CDR1 MNHEY, CDR2 SMNVEV (reference sequence). The CDR3 has 14 residues. The DNA of the CDR3 is TGTGCCAGCAGTTTCCAGGACAGGCCTGGGAAGCAGTACTTC. Protein: CASSFQDRPGKQYF.